This note documents a single TCR beta chain sequence. Its specific antigen is unknown. The sample holds no much larger clone one base away, and base qualities are not on file. The sample is drawn from a study of identifying expanded T cells in peripheral blood (dated by TCRdb to about 2019). Regarding the complete study: Technical replicates were generated by sequencing separate aliquots of the same genomic DNA pool, with four replicates compared pairwise. What the research found in general, with its limitations: Across all healthy-donor time intervals, the beta-binomial model significantly lowered both the number of clones called differentially abundant and the false-positive rate. The authors expected that over much longer intervals, such as months to years, biological variance in healthy repertoires might increase even further. Variance in clone template counts between approximately two-week samples significantly increased with total template count across all healthy donors. The binomial model flagged roughly 1.2 differentially abundant clones between technical replicates but about 16 over around 2 weeks and 19 to 20 over roughly 4 weeks.

The CDR3 goes from the cysteine to the phenylalanine over 12 residues. Here the CDR3 DNA is all that survives: 36 bases in frame from base 1. From a lookup of the germline V gene (reference sequence), CDR1 and CDR2 are LNHDA and SQIVND. Trimming takes 8 bases off V and 5 bases off J; junction bases not matched to a gene: 4. The immunoSEQ Assay, which uses bias-controlled multiplex PCR amplification of genomic DNA, was used to profile TCRbeta CDR3 regions. For the original study's pipeline: To quantify the absolute abundance of each unique TCRbeta CDR3 region, the sequences were collapsed and filtered. Differential abundance was tested with a binomial (Fisher-equivalent) model and with a beta-binomial model adding time-dependent variance fitted from healthy donors. Clones with fewer than 5 combined templates were excluded, and clones with Benjamini-Hochberg FDR below 0.01 were called differentially abundant. In the beta-binomial model, variance was expressed as a function of the total template count across the two samples, in the form v = (b*log(k)+a)^2. TCRdb took this table from immuneACCESS and kept in-frame rearrangements with V and J called. Such tables lack part of the clones; where checked against another copy, unresolved V genes explain under half of the gap, and the rest is unexplained. Clonal size and the V and J genes are those of that table, whereas D and trimming came from the DNA. This sample is represented by some 72,000 clones; around 90% of them were singletons. The ten largest clonotypes hold around 3% of the sample.

No immune events such as infections were documented for the healthy donors during the collection period. Blood repertoires from healthy donors were used as a training cohort for calibrating time-dependent variance in a beta-binomial model of differential abundance of T-cell clones. The training cohort comprised roughly ten healthy donors, 3 female and 7 male. An age range of about 29 to 65 years, with an average of approximately 43 years, was recorded for the donors. Whole blood, obtained from a commercial supplier, was collected from each healthy donor at three time points spaced approximately two weeks apart. For immunosequencing, genomic DNA was extracted from unsorted whole blood.

The chain is encoded by TRBV19 joined to TRBJ1-2; 8 junctional bases match TRBD1. The sequenced sample consisted of blood. The TCR sequence derives from a person aged 18 to 70 in good health. The DNA sequence is TGTGCCAGTCAGGGGGCCCTATATGGCTACACCTTC. Its product reads: CASQGALYGYTF.